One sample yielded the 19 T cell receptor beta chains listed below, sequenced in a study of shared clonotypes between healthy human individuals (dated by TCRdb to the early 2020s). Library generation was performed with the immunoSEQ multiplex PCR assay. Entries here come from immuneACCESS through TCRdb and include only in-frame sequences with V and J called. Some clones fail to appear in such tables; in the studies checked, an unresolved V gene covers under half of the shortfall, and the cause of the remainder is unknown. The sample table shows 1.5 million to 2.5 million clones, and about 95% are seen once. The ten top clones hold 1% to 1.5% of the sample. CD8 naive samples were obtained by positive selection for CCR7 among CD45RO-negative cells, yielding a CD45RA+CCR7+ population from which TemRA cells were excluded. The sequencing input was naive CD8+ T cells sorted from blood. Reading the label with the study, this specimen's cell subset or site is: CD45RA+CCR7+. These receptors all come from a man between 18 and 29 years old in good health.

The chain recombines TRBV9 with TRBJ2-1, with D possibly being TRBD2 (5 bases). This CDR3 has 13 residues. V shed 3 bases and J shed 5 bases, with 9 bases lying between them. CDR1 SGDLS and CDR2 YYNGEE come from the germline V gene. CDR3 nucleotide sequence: TGTGCCAGCAGCGGCCGGGATGACAATGAGCAGTTCTTC. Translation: CASSGRDDNEQFF. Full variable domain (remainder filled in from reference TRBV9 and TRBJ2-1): DSGVTQTPKHLITATGQRVTLRCSPRSGDLSVYWYQQSLDQGLQFLIQYYNGEERAKGNILERFSAQQFPDLHSELNLSSLELGDSALYFCASSGRDDNEQFFGPGTRLTVL.

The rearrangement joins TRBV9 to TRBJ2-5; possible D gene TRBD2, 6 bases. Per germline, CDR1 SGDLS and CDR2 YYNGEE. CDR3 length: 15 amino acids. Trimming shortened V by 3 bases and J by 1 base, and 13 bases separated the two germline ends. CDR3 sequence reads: CASSAFSGRQETQYF. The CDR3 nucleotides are TGTGCCAGCAGCGCCTTTAGCGGACGCCAAGAGACCCAGTACTTC. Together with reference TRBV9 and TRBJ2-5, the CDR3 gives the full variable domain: DSGVTQTPKHLITATGQRVTLRCSPRSGDLSVYWYQQSLDQGLQFLIQYYNGEERAKGNILERFSAQQFPDLHSELNLSSLELGDSALYFCASSAFSGRQETQYFGPGTRLLVL.

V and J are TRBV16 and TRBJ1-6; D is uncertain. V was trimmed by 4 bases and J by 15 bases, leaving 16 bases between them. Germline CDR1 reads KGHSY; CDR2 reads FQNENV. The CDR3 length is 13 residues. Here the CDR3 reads CASSLPGSLSLHF. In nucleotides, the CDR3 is TGTGCCAGCAGCCTGCCCGGGAGCCTGAGCCTCCACTTT.

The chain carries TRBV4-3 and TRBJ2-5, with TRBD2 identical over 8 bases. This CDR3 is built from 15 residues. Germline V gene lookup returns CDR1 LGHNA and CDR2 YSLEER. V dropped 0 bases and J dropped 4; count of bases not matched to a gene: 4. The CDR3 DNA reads TGCGCCAGCAGCCAAGATCCGCTAGCGGGAGAGACCCAGTACTTC. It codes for CASSQDPLAGETQYF.

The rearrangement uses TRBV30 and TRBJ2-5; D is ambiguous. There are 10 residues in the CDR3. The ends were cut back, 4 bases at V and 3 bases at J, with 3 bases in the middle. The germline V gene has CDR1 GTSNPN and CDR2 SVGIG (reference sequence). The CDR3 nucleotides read TGTGCCTGGATGGAAGAGACCCAGTACTTC. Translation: CAWMEETQYF.

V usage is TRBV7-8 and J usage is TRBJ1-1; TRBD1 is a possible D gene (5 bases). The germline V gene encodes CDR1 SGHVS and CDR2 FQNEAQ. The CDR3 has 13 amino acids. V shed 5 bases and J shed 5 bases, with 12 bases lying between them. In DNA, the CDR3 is TGTGCCAGCAGCGGGGCGGAAAGAACTGAAGCTTTCTTT. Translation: CASSGAERTEAFF.

In nucleotides, the CDR3 is TGCAGCGTTGTAGGCAGGGAGAACACCGGGGAGCTGTTTTTT. Protein product: CSVVGRENTGELFF. The rearrangement joins TRBV29-1 to TRBJ2-2; perhaps TRBD1 as D (5 bases). V lost 4 bases and J lost 1, with 10 bases in between. The CDR3 covers 14 residues. The V gene's germline CDR1 is SQVTM and CDR2 ANQGSEA.

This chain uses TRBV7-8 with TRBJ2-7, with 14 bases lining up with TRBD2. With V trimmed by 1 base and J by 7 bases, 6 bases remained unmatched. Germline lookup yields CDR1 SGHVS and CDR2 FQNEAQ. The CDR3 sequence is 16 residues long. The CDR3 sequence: CASSLVGTSGGSEQYF. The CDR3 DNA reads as TGTGCCAGCAGCTTAGTGGGGACTAGCGGGGGTAGTGAGCAGTACTTC.

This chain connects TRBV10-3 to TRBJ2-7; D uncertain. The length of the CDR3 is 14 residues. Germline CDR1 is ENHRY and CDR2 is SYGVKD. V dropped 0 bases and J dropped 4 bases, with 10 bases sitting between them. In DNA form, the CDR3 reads TGTGCCATCAGTGAGTCGGCAGTGTTATACGAGCAGTACTTC. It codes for CAISESAVLYEQYF.

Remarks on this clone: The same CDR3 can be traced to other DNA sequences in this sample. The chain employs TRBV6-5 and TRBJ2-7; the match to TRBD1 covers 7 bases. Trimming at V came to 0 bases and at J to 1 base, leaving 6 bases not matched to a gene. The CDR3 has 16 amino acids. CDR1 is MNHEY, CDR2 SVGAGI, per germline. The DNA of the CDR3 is TGTGCCAGCAGTTACTCGATAGGACAGGTTTCCTACGAGCAGTACTTC. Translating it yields CASSYSIGQVSYEQYF.

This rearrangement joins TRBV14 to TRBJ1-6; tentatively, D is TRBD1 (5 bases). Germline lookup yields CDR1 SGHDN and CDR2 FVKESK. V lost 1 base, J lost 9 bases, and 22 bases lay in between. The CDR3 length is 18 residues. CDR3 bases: TGTGCCAGCAGCCAAGGACATACCGGGGCAACGGTGGGTTCACCCCTCCACTTT. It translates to CASSQGHTGATVGSPLHF.

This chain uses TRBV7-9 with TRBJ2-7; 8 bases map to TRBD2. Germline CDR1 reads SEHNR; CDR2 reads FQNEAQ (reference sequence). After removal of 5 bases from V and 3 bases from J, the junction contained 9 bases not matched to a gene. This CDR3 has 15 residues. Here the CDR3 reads CASSPGGTTLYEQYF. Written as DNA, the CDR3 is TGTGCCAGCAGCCCGGGGGGGACTACCCTCTACGAGCAGTACTTC.

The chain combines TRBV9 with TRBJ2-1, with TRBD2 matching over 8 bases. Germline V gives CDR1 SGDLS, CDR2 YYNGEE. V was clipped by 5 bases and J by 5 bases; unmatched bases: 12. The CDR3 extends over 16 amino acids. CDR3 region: CASRDLASGLDNEQFF. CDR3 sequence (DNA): TGTGCCAGCAGGGACCTGGCTAGCGGGTTAGACAATGAGCAGTTCTTC.

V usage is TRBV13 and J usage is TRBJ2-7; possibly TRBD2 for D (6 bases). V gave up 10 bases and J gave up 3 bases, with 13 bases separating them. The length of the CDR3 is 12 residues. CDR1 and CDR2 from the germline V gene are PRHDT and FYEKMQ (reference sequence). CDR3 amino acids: CATSGDGYEQYF. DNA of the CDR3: TGTGCCACCTCGGGGGACGGCTACGAGCAGTACTTC.

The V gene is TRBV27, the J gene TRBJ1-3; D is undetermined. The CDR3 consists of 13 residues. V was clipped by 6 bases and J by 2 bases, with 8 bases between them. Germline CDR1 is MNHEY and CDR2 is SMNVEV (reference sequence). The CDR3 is CASRTVPGNTIYF. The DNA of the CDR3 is TGTGCCAGCAGAACCGTCCCTGGAAACACCATATATTTT.

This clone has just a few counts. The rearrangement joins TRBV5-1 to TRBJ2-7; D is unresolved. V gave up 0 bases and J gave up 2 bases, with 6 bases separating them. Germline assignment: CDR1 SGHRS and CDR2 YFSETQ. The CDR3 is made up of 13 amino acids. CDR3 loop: CASSLDWAYEQYF. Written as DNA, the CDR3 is TGCGCCAGCAGCTTGGATTGGGCCTACGAGCAGTACTTC.

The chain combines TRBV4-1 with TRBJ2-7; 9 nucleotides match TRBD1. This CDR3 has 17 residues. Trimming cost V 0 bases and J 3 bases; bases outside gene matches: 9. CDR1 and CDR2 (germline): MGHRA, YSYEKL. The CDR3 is CASSQETPGQGNYEQYF. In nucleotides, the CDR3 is TGCGCCAGCAGCCAAGAGACGCCGGGACAGGGCAACTACGAGCAGTACTTC.

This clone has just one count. The CDR3 protein is CASRGQGANQPQHF. DNA of the CDR3: TGTGCCAGTAGGGGACAGGGGGCCAATCAGCCCCAGCATTTT. The J gene is TRBJ1-5, the V gene TRBV19; 12 nucleotides agree with TRBD1. The CDR3 runs 14 residues. After removal of 6 bases from V and 3 bases from J, the junction contained 0 bases not matched to a gene. Germline-derived CDR1 and CDR2 are LNHDA and SQIVND (reference sequence).

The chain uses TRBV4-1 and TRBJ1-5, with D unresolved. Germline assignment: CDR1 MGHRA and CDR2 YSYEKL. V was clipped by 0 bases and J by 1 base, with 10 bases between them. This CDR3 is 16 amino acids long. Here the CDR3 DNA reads TGCGCCAGCAGCCAAGATCAATTTGGGAGCAATCAGCCCCAGCATTTT. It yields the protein CASSQDQFGSNQPQHF.